Here is one T cell receptor (beta chain) with its context. What it recognizes is unknown. Its ends do not fully match the called genes, so a read error is possible. Enrolled ophthalmopathy patients presented with a Clinical Activity Score of at least 3, a NOSPECS grade of at least 4, and disease duration under 3 months. CDR1 is SNHLY, CDR2 FYNNEI, per germline. The CDR3 covers 14 residues. This specimen belongs to a study of T cells in Graves' hyperthyroidism and ophthalmopathy. Background on the study: It was at initial diagnosis, before any treatment, that peripheral blood was collected. Study results and limitations: Clonotypes that were expanded in thyroid above 0.001 mostly appeared in blood too.

Using RNA transcripts as the source, TCR beta CDR3 regions were amplified. The TCR CDR3 first-round RT-PCR relied on the HTBI primer set. One entry per CDR3 protein results from TCRdb running MiXCR on the multiplex PCR reads. The sample holds fewer than 450,000 distinct CDR3 sequences, more than 12% seen once. The rearrangement links TRBV2 to TRBJ2-5; 10 bases line up with TRBD2. Sequenced: blood. This TCR derives from a man aged 45-60 years with Graves' ophthalmopathy. The CDR3: CASREAGGPETQYF. In nucleotides, the CDR3 is TGTGCCAGCAGGGAAGCGGGAGGGCCAGAGACCCAGTACTTC. Filled out from reference TRBV2 and TRBJ2-5, the complete variable domain reads EPEVTQTPSHQVTQMGQEVILRCVPISNHLYFYWYRQILGQKVEFLVSFYNNEISEKSEIFDDQFSVERPDGSNFTLKIRSTKLEDSAMYFCASREAGGPETQYFGPGTRLLVL.